This TCR beta chain was captured by sequencing in a study of cytomegalovirus exposure and HLA in healthy donors. General study findings and limits: Donor immune exposure was known only as CMV serostatus. An analysis was carried out at a later point. It showed that HLA-associated TCR beta chains were more clonally expanded than equally common non-associated chains.

Turning to this clone: What it recognizes is unknown.

It was with 60 Vbeta and 13 Jbeta primers that the PCR ran. Repertoires were generated with immunoSEQ multiplex PCR, while TCRdb's copy carries only in-frame clones and drops some. This sample has around 140,000 clones, with over 60% found just once. The sequencing sample was made of PBMCs. This TCR was sampled from a male donor in good health and CMV-seropositive.

This CDR3 reads CASSFGGAYNEQFF. Here the CDR3 DNA reads TGTGCCAGCAGTTTTGGGGGCGCTTACAATGAGCAGTTCTTC. This chain uses TRBV27 with TRBJ2-1; possibly TRBD1 for D (6 bases). Germline V gives CDR1 MNHEY, CDR2 SMNVEV (reference sequence). Trimming removed 3 bases from V and 4 bases from J, with 10 bases in between. This CDR3 region has 14 residues.